The clone carrying this TCR beta chain was counted a few times. No antigen is known for it. Isolating CD4+ T cells followed more than eight days of culture. Each participant received a vaccine that was either BNT162b2 or mRNA-1273, given as two doses. Cultures received IL-2 medium that replaced half the medium on days 3 and 7. This record comes from a study of vaccination effects on CD4 cells after COVID-19. For the study at large: Median timing of post-vaccine samples was 72 days after the second dose. General study results and limits: Cross-reaction with common cold coronaviruses was seen in only 1 of 255 vaccine-induced clones from healthy vaccinees. Vaccine- and infection-induced clones showed marked clonal contraction late following vaccination.

Data came from immunoSEQ multiplex PCR; TCRdb stores just in-frame clones and leaves some out. The repertoire holds 50,000 to 70,000 clones, over 75% seen once, with more than 2% in the top ten. Deletions cut 0 bases from V and 4 bases from J, with 13 bases between. Germline V CDR1 and CDR2: SGHRS, YFSETQ. The CDR3 totals 15 residues. This TCR was recovered from a human donor who received a COVID-19 vaccine. This material consisted of CD4+ T cells from PBMCs cultured without peptide, taken after COVID-19 vaccination. The chain joins TRBV5-1 to TRBJ1-2; D may be TRBD1 (5 bases). CDR3 sequence: CASSLEGVTGYGYTF. CDR3 nucleotide sequence: TGCGCCAGCAGCTTGGAAGGGGTAACAGGCTATGGCTACACCTTC.